What follows are 21 T cell receptor beta chains derived from one specimen sequenced in a study of cytomegalovirus exposure and HLA in healthy donors. 60 Vbeta and 13 Jbeta primers were used in PCR. Clones were read by immunoSEQ multiplex PCR, and TCRdb kept only the in-frame ones, dropping some. The sample includes about 120,000 clones, roughly three fifths seen only once; the top ten take about 1.5%. The specimen was PBMCs. The receptors stem from a man younger than 35 in good health and CMV-seronegative.

The chain recombines TRBV11-2 with TRBJ1-1; D is perhaps TRBD1 (6 bases). The CDR3 loop spans 13 amino acids. V dropped 5 bases and J dropped 3 bases, with 10 bases sitting between them. Germline V gene data show CDR1 as SGHAT and CDR2 as FQNNGV. CDR3 amino acids: CASSTSGDTEAFF. As DNA, the CDR3 is TGTGCCAGCAGCACATCAGGGGACACTGAAGCTTTCTTT.

The genes are TRBV12-5 and TRBJ2-2, with D tentatively TRBD1 (6 bases). From germline, CDR1 is LGHNT and CDR2 FRNRAP. The CDR3 has 16 amino acids. Trimming took 3 bases from V and 0 from J, leaving 11 bases between them. The CDR3 here is CASGFGQFANTGELFF. The CDR3 DNA sequence: TGTGCTAGTGGTTTCGGACAGTTCGCGAACACCGGGGAGCTGTTTTTT.

This clone appeared a few times. V and J are TRBV4-3 and TRBJ1-2, with D possibly being TRBD1 (5 bases). The CDR3 sequence is 16 residues long. CDR1 LGHNA and CDR2 YSLEER come from the germline V gene. V was shortened by 0 bases and J by 8 bases, with 19 bases between the two germline ends. Written as DNA, the CDR3 is TGCGCCAGCAGCCAAGATTCGCGCCAGGGCAGAGGAGGCTACACCTTC. Encoded protein: CASSQDSRQGRGGYTF.

This chain uses TRBV30 with TRBJ1-1, with TRBD1 matching over 7 bases. The ends lost 6 bases at V and 2 bases at J; junction bases unmatched: 12. The CDR3 sequence is 15 residues long. From germline, CDR1 is GTSNPN and CDR2 SVGIG (reference sequence). The CDR3 sequence: CACSATHRGNTEAFF. DNA of the CDR3: TGTGCCTGTTCAGCAACCCACAGGGGCAACACTGAAGCTTTCTTT.

This clone appeared a few times. The V and J genes are TRBV7-5 and TRBJ1-2; TRBD1, as called in the table, went unchecked against the DNA. TRBV7-5 is shown as a pseudogene. This CDR3 spans 15 amino acids. The CDR3 loop reads CARSLERRDSLMYTF. The CDR3 DNA is TGTGCCAGAAGCTTAGAGCGCAGGGACAGTTTAATGTACACCTTC.

This clone has a single count. V usage is TRBV4-2 and J usage is TRBJ2-1; D perhaps matches TRBD2 (5 bases). CDR3 length: 13 residues. In germline, CDR1 is LGHNA, CDR2 YNFKEQ. Trimming cost V 2 bases and J 10 bases, with 12 bases left between them. The CDR3 sequence: CASSQPVAREQFF. The CDR3, as DNA: TGTGCCAGCAGCCAACCGGTAGCGCGCGAGCAGTTCTTC.

The rearrangement links TRBV28 to TRBJ2-2, with 11 bases aligning to TRBD2. CDR1 and CDR2 from the germline V gene are MDHEN and SYDVKM. The CDR3 length is 16 residues. J was trimmed by 4 bases and V by 5 bases; bases with no gene match: 6. The CDR3 loop reads CASSAGTSGFTGELFF. For the CDR3, the DNA is TGTGCCAGCAGTGCCGGGACTAGCGGATTCACCGGGGAGCTGTTTTTT.

The chain uses TRBV7-8 and TRBJ2-1, with TRBD1 identical over 7 bases. The CDR3 is made up of 15 amino acids. With V trimmed by 2 bases and J by 13 bases, 14 bases remained unmatched. CDR1 and CDR2 (germline): SGHVS, FQNEAQ. The CDR3 here is CASSLIQGGWDSQFF. DNA for the CDR3: TGTGCCAGCAGCTTAATACAAGGGGGTTGGGACAGTCAGTTCTTC. The whole variable domain, remainder taken from reference TRBV7-8 and TRBJ2-1, is GAGVSQSPRYKVAKRGQDVALRCDPISGHVSLFWYQQALGQGPEFLTYFQNEAQLDKSGLPSDRFFAERPEGSVSTLKIQRTQQEDSAVYLCASSLIQGGWDSQFFGPGTRLTVL.

The rearrangement links TRBV2 to TRBJ2-7; TRBD1 aligns across 9 bases. The CDR3 length is 17 residues. Germline trimming cut 5 bases from V and 2 bases from J; bases unmatched to any gene: 13. Germline V CDR1 and CDR2: SNHLY, FYNNEI. The CDR3: CASSFRKSGQGAYEQYF. CDR3 in DNA: TGTGCCAGCAGTTTTAGAAAATCGGGACAGGGAGCCTACGAGCAGTACTTC.

The gene calls are TRBV9 and TRBJ2-2; a weak D match, TRBD1 (6 bases). Between the trimmed V and J ends, which lost 0 bases and 1 base, there was a span of 13 bases. Germline V CDR1 and CDR2: SGDLS, YYNGEE. The CDR3 length is 17 residues. The CDR3 region is CASSVVPGAVNTGELFF. In DNA form, the CDR3 reads TGTGCCAGCAGCGTAGTTCCAGGGGCCGTGAACACCGGGGAGCTGTTTTTT.

The chain uses TRBV7-2 and TRBJ2-5, with 9 bases identical to TRBD2. This CDR3 comprises 14 residues. Trimming at V came to 4 bases and at J to 7 bases, leaving 7 bases not matched to a gene. The germline gives CDR1 SGHTA, CDR2 FQGNSA. DNA of the CDR3: TGTGCCAGCAGCTCTAGCAAGACTAGCGGGACCCAGTACTTC. Protein: CASSSSKTSGTQYF.

V gene TRBV5-8 combines with J gene TRBJ2-7; maybe TRBD2 (5 bases). The CDR3 sequence is 14 residues long. Trimming cost V 0 bases and J 3 bases, with 10 bases left between them. Germline CDR1 reads SGHTS; CDR2 reads YDEGEE. The CDR3 DNA reads as TGTGCCAGCAGCTTGGCTGGACTTCGCTACGAGCAGTACTTC. Translation: CASSLAGLRYEQYF. The complete variable domain, with remaining parts taken from reference TRBV5-8 and TRBJ2-7, reads EAGVTQSPTHLIKTRGQQATLRCSPISGHTSVYWYQQALGLGLQFLLWYDEGEERNRGNFPPRFSGRQFPNYSSELNVNALELEDSALYLCASSLAGLRYEQYFGPGTRLTVT.

This clone was seen just once. V is TRBV7-2 and J is TRBJ2-7, with 7 bases matching TRBD2. CDR1 is SGHTA, CDR2 FQGNSA, per germline. This CDR3 is built from 14 residues. V lost 5 bases, J lost 4 bases, and 8 bases stayed unmatched. CDR3 loop: CASSPGSGSYEQYF. For the CDR3, the DNA is TGTGCCAGCAGCCCGGGTAGCGGGTCATACGAGCAGTACTTC. The whole variable domain, remainder taken from reference TRBV7-2 and TRBJ2-7, is GAGVSQSPSNKVTEKGKDVELRCDPISGHTALYWYRQSLGQGLEFLIYFQGNSAPDKSGLPSDRFSAERTGGSVSTLTIQRTQQEDSAVYLCASSPGSGSYEQYFGPGTRLTVT.

The chain recombines TRBV28 with TRBJ1-1; no clear D. CDR1 MDHEN and CDR2 SYDVKM come from the germline V gene. The CDR3 sequence is 16 residues long. The V and J ends lost 1 base and 11 bases respectively, with 23 bases between them. The CDR3 here is CASSLSVVPYSLEAFF. Written as DNA, the CDR3 is TGTGCCAGCAGTTTATCCGTGGTGCCTTATTCCCTAGAGGCTTTCTTT.

This clone occurred a few times. CDR3 in amino acids: CAWGQGAKTQYF. The CDR3 DNA reads TGTGCCTGGGGACAGGGGGCGAAGACCCAGTACTTC. V usage is TRBV30 and J usage is TRBJ2-5; TRBD1 matches at 11 bases. The J segment lost 6 bases and the V segment lost 5 bases, leaving 2 bases of the junction unmatched. The CDR3 is 12 amino acids. Germline CDR1 GTSNPN, CDR2 SVGIG (reference sequence).

The V and J genes are TRBV5-1 and TRBJ2-3; tentatively, D is TRBD2 (5 bases). Germline V gives CDR1 SGHRS, CDR2 YFSETQ. V was cut by 3 bases and J by 4 bases, with 12 bases left in between. This CDR3 is built from 14 residues. The CDR3 bases are TGCGCCAGCAGCTCCACCCGGAGGCCAGATACGCAGTATTTT. Translating gives CASSSTRRPDTQYF.

This clone appeared once. The gene calls are TRBV25-1 and TRBJ2-1; D is uncertain. Germline loops: CDR1 MGHDK, CDR2 SYGVNS. The CDR3 covers 13 residues. With 1 base removed from V and 12 bases from J, the gap between germline ends came to 13 bases. CDR3 DNA sequence: TGTGCCAGCAGTGAATGGTTAGGCGGATGGCAGTTCTTC. It codes for CASSEWLGGWQFF.

The chain is built from TRBV19 and TRBJ2-4, with 8 bases fitting TRBD1. Trimming took 6 bases from V and 8 from J; bases not matched to a gene: 6. Germline-derived CDR1 and CDR2 are LNHDA and SQIVND (reference sequence). The CDR3 runs 13 residues. Written as DNA, the CDR3 is TGTGCCAGTAGCGACAGGGGAGGTGACATTCAGTACTTC. Amino acids: CASSDRGGDIQYF.

As concerns this clone: Germline and junction disagree at one end, which may indicate a read error. The chain has TRBV6-6 and TRBJ1-5; 7 bases are shared with TRBD1. The CDR3 has 16 residues. CDR1 and CDR2 (germline): MNHNY, SVGAGI (reference sequence). The CDR3 nucleotides read TGTGCCCGCAGTTACCTGGCAGGGGGGAGCAATCAGCCCCAGCATTTT. Translated: CARSYLAGGSNQPQHF.

Turning to this clone: Sequence at one end of the junction differs from germline and may be a read error. The V and J genes are TRBV7-9 and TRBJ1-3; no clear D gene. CDR1 and CDR2 from the germline V gene are SEHNR and FQNEAQ (reference sequence). This CDR3 region has 13 residues. As DNA, the CDR3 is TGTGCCAGCATCTTAAAAGAGGGAGGCACCATATATTTT. Translating gives CASILKEGGTIYF.

The chain recombines TRBV2 with TRBJ2-5; 8 bases align to TRBD1. The tail of the sequence fits TRBJ2-7 better, so the J call may be wrong. The CDR3 runs to 14 residues. Germline V gives CDR1 SNHLY, CDR2 FYNNEI. The CDR3: CASSATGESYEQYF. The CDR3 bases are TGTGCCAGCAGTGCGACAGGGGAATCCTACGAGCAGTACTTC.